The entry below describes one T cell receptor beta chain. The source of the sample is a study of CD8 T cells in Susac syndrome. An input of roughly 0.45 to 1 ug of RNA was subjected to reverse transcription using random hexamers. TCRdb reprocessed the immunoSEQ multiplex PCR reads via MiXCR and lists one record per CDR3 protein. The profile shows about 200,000 distinct CDR3 sequences, 85% to 95% of them singletons. V lost 5 bases, J lost 4 bases, and 5 bases stayed unmatched. This CDR3 region has 14 residues. The specimen sequenced was CD4+ T cells from PBMCs. V and J are TRBV12-3 or TRBV12-4 and TRBJ1-3; TRBD1 matches at 7 bases. The sequence was obtained from a human donor in good health. CDR3 nucleotide sequence: TGTGCCAGCAGTCCGTCGACAGGGGGAAACACCATATATTTT. Translated: CASSPSTGGNTIYF.